A selection of T cell receptor beta chains follows, all from one sample in a study of blood T cell repertoires in COVID-19. The repertoire was sequenced with immunoSEQ multiplex PCR; TCRdb's copy has only in-frame clones and lacks some. The sample shows about 300,000 clones, around 86% of them seen only once. Sequencing was performed on PBMCs or T cells enriched from blood (not recorded which). The receptors here all came from a man in his 60s who had recovered from COVID-19. The CDR3 runs from the conserved cysteine through the conserved F or W. The D gene is left open where the match is weak. Expanded clones get a size class; other rows say once, few or many, or leave the size out.

TRBV24-1	TRBJ2-5	TRBD2	.	TGTGCCACCCAATCGGGCGGGAGAGGTGGGGAGACCCAGTACTTC	CATQSGGRGGETQYF
TRBV14	TRBJ2-5	.	.	TGTGCCAGCAGCCAGTTTAGCGGACCACAAGAGACCCAGTACTTC	CASSQFSGPQETQYF
TRBV11-3	TRBJ2-7	TRBD1	once	TGTGCCAGCAGCCTCGGGACAGGGGGCCGCGAGCAGTACTTC	CASSLGTGGREQYF
TRBV7-8	TRBJ2-1	TRBD2	.	TGTGCCAGCAGGACACTAGCGGGGGACTACAATGAGCAGTTCTTC	CASRTLAGDYNEQFF
TRBV29-1	TRBJ2-1	TRBD2	.	TGCAGCGGTCGTCAGGGAATAGTGGCGGGAGAGCCGTACAATGAGCAGTTCTTC	CSGRQGIVAGEPYNEQFF
TRBV6-5	TRBJ1-1	.	few	TGTGCCAGCAGTTACGGACGGCCTAGGGGCACTGAAGCTTTCTTT	CASSYGRPRGTEAFF
TRBV5-5	TRBJ2-7	.	.	TGTGCCAGCAGCTTGGCCTCCGCGAGCTCCTACGAGCAGTACTTC	CASSLASASSYEQYF
TRBV10-2	TRBJ2-7	TRBD1	few	TGCGCCAGCAGTGAGGTGGGGGGACAGGCAGTCTACGAGCAGTACTTC	CASSEVGGQAVYEQYF
TRBV4-3	TRBJ2-7	TRBD2	.	TGCGCCAGCAGCCAAGGGGTGCGGGAGATGTACGAGCAGTACTTC	CASSQGVREMYEQYF
TRBV7-3	TRBJ1-1	.	.	TGTGCCAGCAGCTTAACCTTACGGGGTGAAGCTTTCTTT	CASSLTLRGEAFF
TRBV27	TRBJ2-2	.	.	TGTGCCAGCAGTTTACTCACCGGGGAGCTGTTTTTT	CASSLLTGELFF
TRBV28	TRBJ2-2	TRBD2	.	TGTGCCAGCACTGGGACTAGCGGGAGTAGGGCCGGGGAGCTGTTTTTT	CASTGTSGSRAGELFF
TRBV7-7	TRBJ2-5	.	.	TGTGCTAGCAGCTCCGGACAGGGAGGGGGGACCCAGTACTTC	CASSSGQGGGTQYF
TRBV5-1	TRBJ1-4	.	.	TGCGCCAGCAGCTTGTTAGGTGGGCCGGTTGAAAAACTGTTTTTT	CASSLLGGPVEKLFF
TRBV13	TRBJ2-3	TRBD2	.	TGTGCCAGCAGCACCAGACTAGCGGGGTTCACAGATACGCAGTATTTT	CASSTRLAGFTDTQYF
TRBV19	TRBJ1-5	TRBD1	.	TGTGCCAGTACCCAAAGGGCCAGGGGGCCTGAGGGTTATAGCAATCAGCCCCAGCATTTT	CASTQRARGPEGYSNQPQHF
TRBV6-5	TRBJ1-2	.	once	TGTGCCAGCAGTTACGCGGAGGGTACAGGCTACACCTTC	CASSYAEGTGYTF
TRBV27	TRBJ1-5	.	once	TGTGCCAGCAGTTCCACAGGCATTAGCAATCAGCCCCAGCATTTT	CASSSTGISNQPQHF
TRBV7-2	TRBJ1-2	.	.	TGTGCCAGCAACATAGGGGCCCTTTATAACTATGGCTACACCTTC	CASNIGALYNYGYTF
TRBV7-6	TRBJ2-5	TRBD1	.	TGTGCCAGCAGCACACCCCGAGGGGGCCGAGAGACCCAGTACTTC	CASSTPRGGRETQYF
TRBV5-1	TRBJ1-3	.	.	TGCGCCAGCAGCTTGGTCCCCGGGGCTGGAAACACCATATATTTT	CASSLVPGAGNTIYF
TRBV18	TRBJ1-6	TRBD1	.	TGTGCCAGCTCCGGGACAGGGGTTGATTCACCCCTCCACTTT	CASSGTGVDSPLHF
TRBV30	TRBJ1-1	TRBD1	.	TGTGCCTGGAGTCCGGACAGGGGGTTTGGCGCTTTCTTT	CAWSPDRGFGAFF
TRBV28	TRBJ1-5	.	.	TGTGCCAGCAGCACAATGACAGGCAGGCCCGCTAATCAGCCCCAGCATTTT	CASSTMTGRPANQPQHF
TRBV5-1	TRBJ2-3	TRBD2	.	TGCGCCAGCAGCTTGGAGGCAGGGGCGGGAGGTGTCACAGATACGCAGTATTTT	CASSLEAGAGGVTDTQYF
TRBV25-1	TRBJ1-1	TRBD1	.	TGTGCCAGCAGGCGTATCCCGGGACAGGGAACTGAAGCTTTCTTT	CASRRIPGQGTEAFF
TRBV6-5	TRBJ2-7	.	.	TGTGCCAGCAGTTACTCCGGACAGTCGTACTTC	CASSYSGQSYF
TRBV19	TRBJ1-6	TRBD1	once	TGTGCCAGTAACGGACAGGGTACTTCTTCACCCCTCCACTTT	CASNGQGTSSPLHF
TRBV7-2	TRBJ1-5	.	.	TGTGCCAGCAGCTTAGACAGTAGCAATCAGCCCCAGCATTTT	CASSLDSSNQPQHF
TRBV28	TRBJ1-5	.	.	TGTGCCAGCAGTTTACAAACAGGGCATCAGCCCCAGCATTTT	CASSLQTGHQPQHF
TRBV6-6	TRBJ2-7	TRBD2	once	TGTGCCAGCAGTCAGAAGCGGGAGGTTCAGCAGTACTTC	CASSQKREVQQYF
TRBV3-1/TRBV3-2	TRBJ2-7	TRBD2	.	TGTGCCAGCAGCCAAGGACTAGCGGACCAGGAGCAGTACTTC	CASSQGLADQEQYF
TRBV18	TRBJ2-2	.	.	TGTGCCAGCTCACCACGCGGCAGGGTTAACACCGGGGAGCTGTTTTTT	CASSPRGRVNTGELFF
TRBV14	TRBJ1-2	.	.	TGTGCCAGCAGCGCCCTGGAGAACTATGGCTACACCTTC	CASSALENYGYTF
TRBV19	TRBJ2-1	.	.	TGTGCCAGTAGTATAGGTCAGGGGAGTCACAATGAGCAGTTCTTC	CASSIGQGSHNEQFF
TRBV5-1	TRBJ1-2	.	.	TGCGCCAGCAGCTTGACGACAAGAGCTAACTATGGCTACACCTTC	CASSLTTRANYGYTF
TRBV2	TRBJ2-2	TRBD2	.	TGTGCCAGCAGTACGTCTAGCGGGAGCACCGGGGAGCTGTTTTTT	CASSTSSGSTGELFF
TRBV5-1	TRBJ1-4	.	.	TGCGCCAGCAGCTTGGCGCCAGGGCTTCGGGAAAAACTGTTTTTT	CASSLAPGLREKLFF
TRBV24-1	TRBJ2-7	.	.	TGTGCCACCAGCAAAGGACTCAGCGAGCAGTACTTC	CATSKGLSEQYF
TRBV7-9	TRBJ1-5	.	.	TGTGCCAGCAGCTTAGTATCAGGGCAGCCCCAGCATTTT	CASSLVSGQPQHF
TRBV21-1	TRBJ1-4	.	.	TGTGCCAGCAGCACGGGACAGGGGAGAAAACTGTTTTTT	CASSTGQGRKLFF
TRBV4-3	TRBJ2-3	TRBD2	.	TGCGCCAGCAGCCGCAAGGTTCTAGCGGGGGCAATCACAGATACGCAGTATTTT	CASSRKVLAGAITDTQYF
TRBV7-2	TRBJ2-7	TRBD2	.	TGTGCCAGCAGCTCGGGGGGGGAGCAGTACTTC	CASSSGGEQYF
TRBV5-1	TRBJ2-7	TRBD2	.	TGCGCCAGCAGCTCCACTAGCGGGAGGGTATTCTACGAGCAGTACTTC	CASSSTSGRVFYEQYF
TRBV7-9	TRBJ1-6	TRBD1	.	TGTGCCAGCAGCTTAGGGGGGACAGGGGACTGGAGCTCACCCCTCCACTTT	CASSLGGTGDWSSPLHF